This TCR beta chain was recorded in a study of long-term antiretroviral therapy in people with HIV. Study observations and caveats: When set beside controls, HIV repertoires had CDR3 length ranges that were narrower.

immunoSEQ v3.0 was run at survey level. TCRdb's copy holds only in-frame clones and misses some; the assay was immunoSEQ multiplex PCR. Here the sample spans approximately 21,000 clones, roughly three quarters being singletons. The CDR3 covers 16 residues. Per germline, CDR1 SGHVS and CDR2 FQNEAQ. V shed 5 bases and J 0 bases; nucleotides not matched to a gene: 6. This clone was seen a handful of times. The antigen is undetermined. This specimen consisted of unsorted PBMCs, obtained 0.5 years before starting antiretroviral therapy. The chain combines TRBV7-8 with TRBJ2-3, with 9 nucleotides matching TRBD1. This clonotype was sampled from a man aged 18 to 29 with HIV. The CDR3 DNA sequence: TGTGCCAGCAGCCGCCGGACAGGGGCTAGCACAGATACGCAGTATTTT. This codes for CASSRRTGASTDTQYF.